Presented here are 26 T cell receptor beta chains from one specimen sequenced in a study of shared clonotypes between healthy human individuals. Terminally differentiated effector memory CD45RA+ cells were left out of the naive CD8 fraction, which was CD45RO-negative and positively selected for CCR7. Clones were sequenced by immunoSEQ multiplex PCR, and TCRdb holds only the in-frame ones, with some missing. The table shows about 820,000 clones, with about 91% occurring only once. Input material: naive CD8+ T cells sorted from blood. The receptor source for this set is a man aged 30-40 years in good health.

This sequence joins TRBV6-5 and TRBJ2-1; possible D gene TRBD2, 6 bases. Trimming stripped 2 bases from V and 6 bases from J, with 17 bases between. Germline CDR1 MNHEY, CDR2 SVGAGI. The CDR3 length is 16 residues. The CDR3 nucleotides read TGTGCCAGCAGTTACCAACCACGGCGGGGCGGCAATGAGCAGTTCTTC. This gives the protein CASSYQPRRGGNEQFF.

The chain uses TRBV5-1 and TRBJ2-1; a possible D gene is TRBD1 (5 bases). The CDR3 length is 14 residues. Trimming left V 0 bases short and J 6 bases short, with 10 bases between. Germline CDR1 reads SGHRS; CDR2 reads YFSETQ. The CDR3 reads CASSLVLGPNEQFF. CDR3 sequence (DNA): TGCGCCAGCAGCTTGGTACTGGGGCCCAATGAGCAGTTCTTC.

The J gene is TRBJ2-1, the V gene TRBV11-2, with D unclear. The V gene lost 3 bases and the J gene lost 5 bases, with 11 bases spanning the gap. The V gene's germline CDR1 is SGHAT and CDR2 FQNNGV. CDR3 length: 14 amino acids. CDR3 sequence: CASSFLWTDNEQFF. The DNA of the CDR3 is TGTGCCAGCAGCTTTCTCTGGACGGACAATGAGCAGTTCTTC.

V usage is TRBV10-3 and J usage is TRBJ2-7; D uncertain. The CDR3 sequence is 13 residues long. Germline CDR1 and CDR2: ENHRY and SYGVKD. V was trimmed by 3 bases and J by 3 bases, leaving 9 bases between them. This chain's CDR3 is CAISDRHLYEQYF. DNA for the CDR3: TGTGCCATCAGTGACAGACACCTCTACGAGCAGTACTTC.

The rearrangement links TRBV11-2 to TRBJ2-7, with 9 positions matching TRBD2. The length of the CDR3 is 13 residues. Germline trimming cut 5 bases from V and 6 bases from J; bases unmatched to any gene: 5. Germline-derived CDR1 and CDR2 are SGHAT and FQNNGV. CDR3 amino acids: CASSLGLAPEQYF. CDR3 coding DNA: TGTGCCAGCAGCCTCGGACTAGCGCCCGAGCAGTACTTC. Full variable domain (missing parts from reference TRBV11-2 and TRBJ2-7): EAGVAQSPRYKIIEKRQSVAFWCNPISGHATLYWYQQILGQGPKLLIQFQNNGVVDDSQLPKDRFSAERLKGVDSTLKIQPAKLEDSAVYLCASSLGLAPEQYFGPGTRLTVT.

Notes on this clone: Other DNA variants within this sample encode the same CDR3. The genes are TRBV18 and TRBJ2-7; 9 nucleotides match TRBD1. The junction had 3 bases not matched to a gene; V was cut back by 2 bases and J by 4 bases. The CDR3 runs 14 residues. The germline gives CDR1 KGHSH, CDR2 LQKENI. The DNA for the CDR3 is TGTGCCAGCTCACCAACAGGGGGCTCATACGAGCAGTACTTC. Translated: CASSPTGGSYEQYF.

This clone has a single count. The chain links TRBV9 to TRBJ2-5, with a possible D match to TRBD2 (6 bases). The germline CDR1 and CDR2 sequences are SGDLS and YYNGEE. The CDR3 length is 15 residues. V was clipped by 3 bases and J by 5 bases, with 17 bases between them. The CDR3 region is CASSAGDPGGETQYF. The CDR3 DNA follows: TGTGCCAGCAGCGCGGGGGACCCCGGAGGGGAGACCCAGTACTTC.

The chain has TRBV7-3 and TRBJ2-5, with D unclear. Trimming removed 4 bases at V and 2 bases at J, with 8 bases between. Germline V gives CDR1 SGHTA, CDR2 FQGTGA. The CDR3 loop spans 13 amino acids. The chain's CDR3 is CASSSSPQETQYF. The CDR3, as DNA: TGTGCCAGCAGCTCCTCCCCGCAAGAGACCCAGTACTTC.

V and J are TRBV27 and TRBJ2-1; 8 bases match TRBD2. In germline, CDR1 is MNHEY, CDR2 SMNVEV (reference sequence). This CDR3 region has 15 residues. The V segment lost 3 bases and the J segment 5 bases; nucleotides outside the gene matches: 6. CDR3 in amino acids: CASSFIGGRNNEQFF. The CDR3 coding sequence is TGTGCCAGCAGTTTTATAGGCGGGAGGAACAATGAGCAGTTCTTC.

To note about this clone: The identical CDR3 is also encoded by other nucleotide sequences in the sample. J is TRBJ2-7 and V is TRBV7-9, with D tentatively TRBD1 (5 bases). The CDR3 loop spans 13 amino acids. Per the germline V gene, CDR1 is SEHNR and CDR2 is FQNEAQ (reference sequence). The V end was cut by 5 bases, the J end by 4 bases, with 12 bases between. The CDR3 loop reads CASSLRDSYEQYF. The CDR3 DNA reads as TGTGCCAGCAGCCTCAGAGACAGTTACGAGCAGTACTTC.

The V call is TRBV7-9, the J call TRBJ2-2; D unclear. CDR3 length equals 10 residues. Germline V gene sequence: CDR1 SEHNR, CDR2 FQNEAQ (reference sequence). V lost 7 bases and J 7 bases, leaving 4 bases between the germline ends. The CDR3 bases are TGTGCCAGCATGGGCGGGGAGCTGTTTTTT. This encodes CASMGGELFF.

DNA of the CDR3: TGTGCCAGCGCATTAGGCACTGAAGCTTTCTTT. Its protein is CASALGTEAFF. The chain carries TRBV6-6 and TRBJ1-1; D is uncertain. The CDR3 length is 11 residues. The V end was cut by 8 bases, the J end by 4 bases, with 8 bases between. Germline V gene data show CDR1 as MNHNY and CDR2 as SVGAGI (reference sequence).

The chain joins TRBV15 to TRBJ2-1, with 7 bases aligning to TRBD2. Germline-derived CDR1 and CDR2 are LNHNV and YYDKDF (reference sequence). The length of the CDR3 is 17 residues. The trim removed 0 bases at V and 9 bases at J, leaving 14 bases unmatched. The CDR3 nucleotides read TGTGCCACCAGCAGAGATCGCCTGGAGGGAGGGCGAGGTGAGCAGTTCTTC. This gives the protein CATSRDRLEGGRGEQFF. The complete variable domain, with remaining parts taken from reference TRBV15 and TRBJ2-1, reads DAMVIQNPRYQVTQFGKPVTLSCSQTLNHNVMYWYQQKSSQAPKLLFHYYDKDFNNEADTPDNFQSRRPNTSFCFLDIRSPGLGDTAMYLCATSRDRLEGGRGEQFFGPGTRLTVL.

CDR3 loop: CAWSLAGGADTQYF. The DNA for the CDR3 is TGTGCCTGGTCCTTAGCGGGAGGGGCAGATACGCAGTATTTT. This sequence joins TRBV30 and TRBJ2-3; 11 bases are shared with TRBD2. CDR1 is GTSNPN, CDR2 SVGIG, per germline (reference sequence). There are 14 residues in the CDR3. V gave up 5 bases and J gave up 4 bases; unmatched junction bases: 5.

The chain recombines TRBV27 with TRBJ2-7; the D is unclear. V lost 2 bases and J lost 3, with 8 bases in between. In germline, CDR1 is MNHEY, CDR2 SMNVEV (reference sequence). The CDR3 has 13 amino acids. CDR3 sequence: CASSLASDYEQYF. CDR3 DNA sequence: TGTGCCAGCAGTTTAGCTAGTGACTACGAGCAGTACTTC.

Comment on this clone: This likely came from a read error, as a far larger clone is one base away. The V gene is TRBV28, the J gene TRBJ2-7, with D unresolved. Germline loops: CDR1 MDHEN, CDR2 SYDVKM. With 2 bases removed from V and 2 bases from J, the gap between germline ends came to 4 bases. CDR3 size: 12 residues. The CDR3 coding sequence is TGTGCCAGCAGTTTACACCCCTACGAGCAGTACTTC. Protein product: CASSLHPYEQYF.

The rearrangement uses TRBV7-9 and TRBJ2-1; the match to TRBD2 covers 8 bases. The trim removed 4 bases at V and 2 bases at J, leaving 10 bases unmatched. CDR1 and CDR2 (germline): SEHNR, FQNEAQ (reference sequence). CDR3 length equals 17 residues. The CDR3: CASSSGLLAVAYNEQFF. Written as DNA, the CDR3 is TGTGCCAGCAGCTCCGGTTTACTAGCGGTAGCCTACAATGAGCAGTTCTTC. Complete variable domain (other parts from reference TRBV7-9 and TRBJ2-1): DTGVSQNPRHKITKRGQNVTFRCDPISEHNRLYWYRQTLGQGPEFLTYFQNEAQLEKSRLLSDRFSAERPKGSFSTLEIQRTEQGDSAMYLCASSSGLLAVAYNEQFFGPGTRLTVL.

This chain connects TRBV5-1 to TRBJ2-7; TRBD1 is a possible D gene (6 bases). The CDR3 consists of 15 residues. The ends were cut back, 4 bases at V and 0 bases at J, with 14 bases in the middle. Germline lookup yields CDR1 SGHRS and CDR2 YFSETQ. The CDR3 coding sequence is TGCGCCAGCAGCGTAAACGGACAGCTCTCCTACGAGCAGTACTTC. Its protein is CASSVNGQLSYEQYF.

The chain is built from TRBV13 and TRBJ2-7; 8 bases are a match to TRBD1. Germline values: CDR1 PRHDT, CDR2 FYEKMQ (reference sequence). Losses at the gene ends were 4 bases for V and 2 bases for J; bases not matched to a gene: 4. The length of the CDR3 is 14 residues. In nucleotides, the CDR3 is TGTGCCAGCAGCTCCCGGGACAGGACCTACGAGCAGTACTTC. This encodes CASSSRDRTYEQYF.

The rearrangement uses TRBV4-1 and TRBJ1-2, with D perhaps matching TRBD1 (6 bases). Germline CDR1 is MGHRA and CDR2 is YSYEKL. The CDR3 is made up of 15 amino acids. Trimming shortened V by 4 bases and J by 7 bases, and 19 bases separated the two germline ends. As DNA, the CDR3 is TGCGCCAGCAGCCCAGGACAGTTGAGTAAATTTGGCTACACCTTC. Amino acid sequence: CASSPGQLSKFGYTF.

The V and J genes are TRBV29-1 and TRBJ2-3, with 9 bases aligning to TRBD2. V shed 4 bases, J shed 3 bases, and the junction held 20 bases outside the gene matches. CDR1 and CDR2 (germline): SQVTM, ANQGSEA. This CDR3 spans 19 amino acids. This CDR3 reads CSVVILWAGGVRTTDTQYF. The CDR3 bases are TGCAGCGTTGTAATCCTTTGGGCGGGAGGGGTCCGGACGACAGATACGCAGTATTTT.

The rearrangement uses TRBV29-1 and TRBJ2-7; D gene ambiguous. The V and J ends lost 5 bases and 6 bases respectively, with 11 bases between them. Germline CDR1 is SQVTM and CDR2 is ANQGSEA. This CDR3 has 11 amino acids. CDR3 in amino acids: CSVLFQFEQYF. The CDR3 DNA follows: TGCAGCGTTCTATTTCAATTCGAGCAGTACTTC.

This chain uses TRBV6-1 with TRBJ2-3; the match to TRBD2 covers 8 bases. The trim removed 7 bases at V and 2 bases at J, leaving 8 bases unmatched. CDR3 length: 15 amino acids. Germline CDR1 MNHNS, CDR2 SASEGT. The CDR3 spells CASKALAGLTDTQYF. The CDR3 DNA sequence: TGTGCCAGCAAGGCTCTAGCGGGCCTCACAGATACGCAGTATTTT.

The rearrangement links TRBV7-2 to TRBJ2-1; D is undetermined. The CDR3 loop spans 16 amino acids. The V gene lost 1 base and the J gene lost 8 bases, with 18 bases spanning the gap. Germline loops: CDR1 SGHTA, CDR2 FQGNSA. CDR3 residues: CASSLVGPVHLDEQFF. In nucleotides, the CDR3 is TGTGCCAGCAGCTTAGTAGGGCCCGTTCACTTAGATGAGCAGTTCTTC.

The chain recombines TRBV19 with TRBJ1-5, with D maybe TRBD1 (5 bases). Trimming shortened V by 0 bases and J by 7 bases, and 19 bases separated the two germline ends. The V gene's germline CDR1 is LNHDA and CDR2 SQIVND (reference sequence). This CDR3 spans 17 amino acids. CDR3 residues: CASSIDTRGGLKQPQHF. Here the CDR3 DNA reads TGTGCCAGTAGTATAGATACCCGGGGGGGTCTCAAGCAGCCCCAGCATTTT.

The chain uses TRBV11-3 and TRBJ2-1; 12 bases are a match to TRBD2. V trimming: 0 bases; J trimming: 2 bases; junction bases outside the gene matches: 8. The CDR3 totals 19 residues. Germline V CDR1 and CDR2: SGHNT, YENEEA. As DNA, the CDR3 is TGTGCCAGCAGCTTAGATCCCCCGACTAGCGGGAGTGCCTACAATGAGCAGTTCTTC. Encoded protein: CASSLDPPTSGSAYNEQFF.